These 8 T cell receptor beta chains came from one sample sequenced in a study of human T cells and chemical hapten exposure (dated by TCRdb to the early 2020s). Reading the label with the study, this specimen's time point is: patch test 1, 2 weeks after DPC sensitization. According to the study, the label for this sample's treatment or condition signals: therapeutic diphenylcyclopropenone sensitization with weekly scalp DPC. Library preparation employed RACE. Instrument used: NextSeq 500. The public sequencing data were trimmed at Q25 with fastp and processed into clonotypes with MiXCR by TCRdb, which kept only in-frame beta chains. Identical CDR3 protein sequences are pooled into one entry, listed with their most common genes and DNA. The sample table contains 180,000 or so distinct CDR3 sequences; only one count was recorded for approximately 20% of them. Under 8.5% of the sample goes to the ten largest clones.

Sequencing used whole blood, obtained in connection with sensitization to the hapten diphenylcyclopropenone (DPC). These receptors were taken from a woman aged 45-60 years with alopecia areata. Some clones in this sample may be carry-over from other donors' samples.

This clonotype has more than one count but fewer than ten. The V and J genes are TRBV7-9 and TRBJ2-7; D assignment may be TRBD1 or TRBD2 (5 bases each). CDR1 SEHNR and CDR2 FQNEAQ come from the germline V gene (reference sequence). There are 14 residues in the CDR3. With 5 bases removed from V and 1 base from J, the gap between germline ends came to 12 bases. The CDR3 spells CASSPLGVSYEQYF. CDR3 in DNA: TGTGCCAGCAGCCCCTTGGGGGTTTCCTACGAGCAGTACTTC. Combining the CDR3 with reference TRBV7-9 and TRBJ2-7 gives the whole variable domain DTGVSQNPRHKITKRGQNVTFRCDPISEHNRLYWYRQTLGQGPEFLTYFQNEAQLEKSRLLSDRFSAERPKGSFSTLEIQRTEQGDSAMYLCASSPLGVSYEQYFGPGTRLTVT.

This clonotype was seen a handful of times. V gene TRBV25-1 combines with J gene TRBJ2-7, with 9 bases that match TRBD2. CDR3 length: 13 amino acids. Per germline, CDR1 MGHDK and CDR2 SYGVNS. V lost 8 bases to trimming and J lost 7 bases; unmatched junction nucleotides: 9. CDR3 nucleotide sequence: TGTGCCAGCCTAGCGGGGACAGCGAATGAGCAGTACTTC. The encoded protein is CASLAGTANEQYF.

This chain links TRBV2 with TRBJ2-7; TRBD2 agrees at 8 bases. V dropped 6 bases and J dropped 3; count of bases not matched to a gene: 10. This CDR3 comprises 15 residues. Per germline, CDR1 SNHLY and CDR2 FYNNEI. Here the CDR3 DNA reads TGTGCCAGCAGGCCCGGGACTAGTTTCAGCTACGAGCAGTACTTC. Translating gives CASRPGTSFSYEQYF.

The CDR3 spells CASSTTGKLPYEQYF. CDR3 nucleotide sequence: TGTGCCAGCAGTACGACCGGTAAACTACCCTACGAGCAGTACTTC. The chain carries TRBV28 and TRBJ2-7; D remains unclear. The CDR3 is made up of 15 amino acids. CDR1 is MDHEN, CDR2 SYDVKM, per germline. V was shortened by 5 bases and J by 2 bases, with 16 bases between the two germline ends.

V is TRBV6-6 and J is TRBJ2-1, with TRBD2 matching 9 bases. This CDR3 spans 15 amino acids. Germline V CDR1 and CDR2: MNHNY, SVGAGI (reference sequence). The V segment lost 7 bases and the J segment 4 bases; nucleotides outside the gene matches: 8. The CDR3 spells CASTPGLAGYNEQFF. CDR3 nucleotides: TGTGCCAGCACCCCCGGGCTAGCGGGATACAATGAGCAGTTCTTC.

This clonotype was seen more than once but under ten times. CDR3 in DNA: TGTGCCAGCACCCGCGGGGCGGCGAACACCGGGGAGCTGTTTTTT. It yields the protein CASTRGAANTGELFF. V and J are TRBV7-6 and TRBJ2-2, with D perhaps matching TRBD2 (6 bases). The V gene's germline CDR1 is SGHVS and CDR2 FNYEAQ. This CDR3 has 15 amino acids. The V gene lost 7 bases and the J gene lost 0 bases, with 12 bases spanning the gap.

This clonotype was picked up many times. The rearrangement uses TRBV7-8 and TRBJ2-3, with D possibly being TRBD2 (6 bases). CDR1 and CDR2 from the germline V gene are SGHVS and FQNEAQ. Deletions cut 5 bases from V and 2 bases from J, with 17 bases between. This CDR3 is built from 16 residues. CDR3 in DNA: TGTGCCAGCAGCCCCCGGTCAGCGGGCACCACAGATACGCAGTATTTT. Translated: CASSPRSAGTTDTQYF.

The CDR3 region is CSVSDATTRKGGQYF. CDR3 in DNA: TGCAGCGTCTCAGATGCGACGACAAGGAAGGGCGGGCAGTACTTC. The chain combines TRBV29-1 with TRBJ2-7; D remains unclear. V was trimmed by 6 bases and J by 9 bases, leaving 27 bases between them. Per germline, CDR1 SQVTM and CDR2 ANQGSEA. The CDR3 length is 15 residues.